These T cell receptor beta chains were read from a single sample in a study of T cells in Graves' hyperthyroidism and ophthalmopathy. MiXCR, applied by TCRdb to the multiplex PCR reads, yields one record per CDR3 protein. The sample holds about 250,000 distinct CDR3 sequences, roughly 15% seen once. The sample consisted of blood. The source is a woman in her forties or fifties with Graves' hyperthyroidism that later progressed to Graves' ophthalmopathy. CDR3s include the opening cysteine and the closing phenylalanine or tryptophan. The D gene is left open where the match is weak. Size values are once, few and many counts, or a class for expanded clones, and some rows have none.

D gene: TRBD1
clone size: -
V gene: TRBV24-1
J gene: TRBJ2-2
CDR3 protein: CATSDLKPGQGATGELFF
CDR3 DNA: TGTGCCACCAGTGATTTGAAACCGGGACAGGGGGCCACCGGGGAGCTGTTTTTT

D gene: -
clone size: many
V gene: TRBV6-1
J gene: TRBJ2-7
CDR3 protein: CASSPGREYEQYF
CDR3 DNA: TGTGCCAGCAGTCCAGGACGAGAATACGAGCAGTACTTC

D gene: TRBD1
clone size: few
V gene: TRBV4-2
J gene: TRBJ1-2
CDR3 protein: CASSQAGGLRNYGYTF
CDR3 DNA: TGTGCCAGCAGCCAAGCAGGGGGGTTGAGGAACTATGGCTACACCTTC

D gene: -
clone size: few
V gene: TRBV5-1
J gene: TRBJ1-5
CDR3 protein: CASSLVPTGLNQPQHF
CDR3 DNA: TGCGCCAGCAGCTTGGTGCCGACAGGACTTAATCAGCCCCAGCATTTT

D gene: TRBD2
clone size: many
V gene: TRBV12-3/TRBV12-4
J gene: TRBJ2-3
CDR3 protein: CASTPGGADTQYF
CDR3 DNA: TGTGCCAGCACCCCGGGGGGAGCAGATACGCAGTATTTT

D gene: -
clone size: many
V gene: TRBV5-1
J gene: TRBJ2-2
CDR3 protein: CASSLTAITGELFF
CDR3 DNA: TGCGCCAGCAGCTTGACAGCGATAACCGGGGAGCTGTTTTTT

D gene: -
clone size: many
V gene: TRBV15
J gene: TRBJ1-4
CDR3 protein: CATSRPPGGGTGEKLFF
CDR3 DNA: TGTGCCACCAGCAGACCCCCGGGGGGGGGTACAGGAGAAAAACTGTTTTTT

D gene: TRBD1
clone size: many
V gene: TRBV5-1
J gene: TRBJ1-2
CDR3 protein: CASSSQGGSGYTF
CDR3 DNA: TGCGCCAGCAGCTCACAGGGGGGAAGTGGCTACACCTTC

D gene: TRBD1
clone size: -
V gene: TRBV25-1
J gene: TRBJ1-6
CDR3 protein: CASSEYGQGNSPLHF
CDR3 DNA: TGTGCCAGCAGTGAATATGGACAGGGAAATTCACCCCTCCACTTT

D gene: -
clone size: -
V gene: TRBV6-1
J gene: TRBJ2-1
CDR3 protein: CASSPWRARDNEQFF
CDR3 DNA: TGTGCCAGCAGTCCCTGGAGGGCCAGAGACAATGAGCAGTTCTTC

D gene: -
clone size: -
V gene: TRBV18
J gene: TRBJ2-2
CDR3 protein: CASSPDLSFDNTGELVF
CDR3 DNA: TGTGCCAGCTCACCCGATCTTTCGTTTGATAACACCGGGGAGCTGGTTTTT

D gene: -
clone size: many
V gene: TRBV6-1
J gene: TRBJ1-4
CDR3 protein: CASSYAGGGTNEKLFF
CDR3 DNA: TGTGCCAGCAGTTACGCCGGGGGCGGTACTAATGAAAAACTGTTTTTT

D gene: -
clone size: -
V gene: TRBV9
J gene: TRBJ2-3
CDR3 protein: CASARGSGTDTQYF
CDR3 DNA: TGTGCCAGCGCTCGGGGGAGTGGGACAGATACGCAGTATTTT

D gene: TRBD2
clone size: many
V gene: TRBV11-3
J gene: TRBJ2-2
CDR3 protein: CASSFVSGRAGSNTGELFF
CDR3 DNA: TGTGCCAGCAGCTTTGTTAGCGGGAGGGCCGGAAGCAACACCGGGGAGCTGTTTTTT

D gene: TRBD2
clone size: -
V gene: TRBV7-9
J gene: TRBJ2-7
CDR3 protein: CASSHRLAGVSYEQYF
CDR3 DNA: TGTGCCAGCAGCCACAGACTAGCGGGAGTCTCCTACGAGCAGTACTTC

D gene: -
clone size: -
V gene: TRBV2
J gene: TRBJ2-2
CDR3 protein: CASSAVQLGGELFF
CDR3 DNA: TGTGCCAGCAGTGCGGTACAGCTCGGCGGGGAGCTGTTTTTT

D gene: -
clone size: -
V gene: TRBV19
J gene: TRBJ2-7
CDR3 protein: CASREAGRSYEQYF
CDR3 DNA: TGTGCCAGTAGAGAGGCGGGCCGCTCCTACGAGCAGTACTTC

D gene: -
clone size: many
V gene: TRBV4-2
J gene: TRBJ2-3
CDR3 protein: CASSQEPAPSTDTQYF
CDR3 DNA: TGTGCCAGCAGCCAAGAGCCAGCGCCGAGCACAGATACGCAGTATTTT

D gene: TRBD1
clone size: few
V gene: TRBV3-1
J gene: TRBJ1-2
CDR3 protein: CASSPRDRTNYGYTF
CDR3 DNA: TGTGCCAGCAGCCCCCGGGACAGAACCAACTATGGCTACACCTTC

D gene: -
clone size: -
V gene: TRBV25-1
J gene: TRBJ2-5
CDR3 protein: CASSEGAGRETQYF
CDR3 DNA: TGTGCCAGCAGTGAAGGAGCAGGGAGGGAGACCCAGTACTTC

D gene: TRBD2
clone size: few
V gene: TRBV6-1
J gene: TRBJ2-1
CDR3 protein: CASSHMTSGRNEQFF
CDR3 DNA: TGTGCCAGCAGTCATATGACTAGCGGGAGGAATGAGCAGTTCTTC

D gene: TRBD2
clone size: -
V gene: TRBV3-1
J gene: TRBJ2-1
CDR3 protein: CASSPLTSGAYEQFF
CDR3 DNA: TGTGCCAGCAGCCCGTTGACTAGCGGGGCCTATGAGCAGTTCTTC

D gene: -
clone size: many
V gene: TRBV5-1
J gene: TRBJ2-7
CDR3 protein: CASSRNRALTYEQYF
CDR3 DNA: TGCGCCAGCAGCCGAAACCGGGCCCTGACCTACGAGCAGTACTTC

D gene: -
clone size: many
V gene: TRBV6-1
J gene: TRBJ2-3
CDR3 protein: CASSGLGGRTDTQYF
CDR3 DNA: TGTGCCAGCAGTGGCCTTGGGGGCCGCACAGATACGCAGTATTTT

D gene: -
clone size: many
V gene: TRBV5-8
J gene: TRBJ1-2
CDR3 protein: CASSLAVGYGYTF
CDR3 DNA: TGTGCCAGCAGCTTGGCCGTCGGGTATGGCTACACCTTC

D gene: -
clone size: -
V gene: TRBV10-3
J gene: TRBJ2-5
CDR3 protein: CASRRQEETQYF
CDR3 DNA: TGTGCCAGCAGACGACAAGAAGAGACCCAGTACTTC

D gene: -
clone size: -
V gene: TRBV19
J gene: TRBJ2-1
CDR3 protein: CASSIGGGNEQFF
CDR3 DNA: TGTGCCAGTAGTATCGGAGGGGGCAATGAGCAGTTCTTC

D gene: TRBD2
clone size: many
V gene: TRBV2
J gene: TRBJ2-7
CDR3 protein: CASSLTSGRGVEQYF
CDR3 DNA: TGTGCCAGCAGTTTGACTAGCGGGAGAGGGGTCGAGCAGTACTTC

D gene: TRBD2
clone size: few
V gene: TRBV5-5
J gene: TRBJ2-1
CDR3 protein: CASSRGTSAYNEQFF
CDR3 DNA: TGTGCCAGCAGCAGGGGGACTAGCGCTTACAATGAGCAGTTCTTC

D gene: TRBD1
clone size: many
V gene: TRBV20-1
J gene: TRBJ1-4
CDR3 protein: CSITGTGDEKLFF
CDR3 DNA: TGCAGTATCACCGGGACAGGGGATGAAAAACTGTTTTTT

D gene: -
clone size: -
V gene: TRBV28
J gene: TRBJ2-5
CDR3 protein: CASREGGAGTQYF
CDR3 DNA: TGTGCCAGCAGGGAGGGAGGCGCAGGCACCCAGTACTTC

D gene: -
clone size: -
V gene: TRBV24-1
J gene: TRBJ1-6
CDR3 protein: CATIRGGGIGSPLHF
CDR3 DNA: TGTGCCACCATTCGCGGGGGCGGAATTGGGTCACCCCTCCACTTT

D gene: -
clone size: many
V gene: TRBV20-1
J gene: TRBJ1-4
CDR3 protein: CSAIGGPNEKLFF
CDR3 DNA: TGCAGTGCTATTGGAGGGCCCAATGAAAAACTGTTTTTT

D gene: -
clone size: many
V gene: TRBV3-1
J gene: TRBJ2-7
CDR3 protein: CASSQGRASYEQYF
CDR3 DNA: TGTGCCAGCAGCCAAGGGCGGGCCTCCTACGAGCAGTACTTC

D gene: -
clone size: -
V gene: TRBV28
J gene: TRBJ1-6
CDR3 protein: CASSLIRGTPLHF
CDR3 DNA: TGTGCCAGCAGTTTAATTCGAGGGACACCCCTCCACTTT

D gene: TRBD2
clone size: -
V gene: TRBV5-1
J gene: TRBJ2-1
CDR3 protein: CASSPGLVQNEQFF
CDR3 DNA: TGCGCCAGCAGCCCGGGACTAGTTCAGAATGAGCAGTTCTTC

D gene: -
clone size: -
V gene: TRBV18
J gene: TRBJ1-1
CDR3 protein: CASSPPDRGMNTEAFF
CDR3 DNA: TGTGCCAGCTCACCACCGGACCGAGGCATGAACACTGAAGCTTTCTTT

D gene: -
clone size: few
V gene: TRBV6-6
J gene: TRBJ2-7
CDR3 protein: CASSYSLRSSYEQYF
CDR3 DNA: TGTGCCAGCAGTTACTCTTTGAGGTCCTCCTACGAGCAGTACTTC

D gene: TRBD1
clone size: many
V gene: TRBV27
J gene: TRBJ2-7
CDR3 protein: CASSDVLGGSKYF
CDR3 DNA: TGTGCCAGCAGTGACGTCCTAGGGGGCAGCAAGTACTTC

D gene: TRBD1
clone size: many
V gene: TRBV11-2
J gene: TRBJ2-3
CDR3 protein: CASSLDHRGRIADTQYF
CDR3 DNA: TGTGCCAGCAGCTTAGATCACAGGGGGCGGATAGCAGATACGCAGTATTTT

D gene: -
clone size: -
V gene: TRBV14
J gene: TRBJ1-6
CDR3 protein: CASRWRGDENSPLHF
CDR3 DNA: TGTGCCAGCAGATGGAGGGGGGATGAGAATTCACCCCTCCACTTT

D gene: -
clone size: -
V gene: TRBV4-1
J gene: TRBJ2-7
CDR3 protein: CASSPRAGSGEQYF
CDR3 DNA: TGCGCCAGCAGCCCGCGGGCAGGGTCGGGTGAGCAGTACTTC

D gene: TRBD1
clone size: many
V gene: TRBV5-1
J gene: TRBJ1-1
CDR3 protein: CASGDRVNTEAFF
CDR3 DNA: TGCGCCAGCGGCGACAGGGTAAACACTGAAGCTTTCTTT

D gene: TRBD1
clone size: -
V gene: TRBV20-1
J gene: TRBJ1-4
CDR3 protein: CSARGIDRGREKLFF
CDR3 DNA: TGCAGTGCTAGAGGAATAGACAGGGGGCGGGAAAAACTGTTTTTT

D gene: -
clone size: -
V gene: TRBV5-8
J gene: TRBJ2-3
CDR3 protein: CASSPMGDRRDTQYF
CDR3 DNA: TGTGCCAGCAGCCCAATGGGGGATAGGAGGGATACGCAGTATTTT

D gene: -
clone size: -
V gene: TRBV4-1
J gene: TRBJ2-7
CDR3 protein: CASSHRGDGNEQYF
CDR3 DNA: TGCGCCAGCAGCCACAGGGGCGACGGGAACGAGCAGTACTTC

D gene: -
clone size: many
V gene: TRBV7-9
J gene: TRBJ1-1
CDR3 protein: CASSFALNTEAFF
CDR3 DNA: TGTGCCAGCAGCTTCGCCTTGAACACTGAAGCTTTCTTT

D gene: -
clone size: -
V gene: TRBV5-5
J gene: TRBJ1-6
CDR3 protein: CASSLTGTVNSPLHF
CDR3 DNA: TGTGCCAGCAGCTTAACCGGGACGGTGAATTCACCCCTCCACTTT